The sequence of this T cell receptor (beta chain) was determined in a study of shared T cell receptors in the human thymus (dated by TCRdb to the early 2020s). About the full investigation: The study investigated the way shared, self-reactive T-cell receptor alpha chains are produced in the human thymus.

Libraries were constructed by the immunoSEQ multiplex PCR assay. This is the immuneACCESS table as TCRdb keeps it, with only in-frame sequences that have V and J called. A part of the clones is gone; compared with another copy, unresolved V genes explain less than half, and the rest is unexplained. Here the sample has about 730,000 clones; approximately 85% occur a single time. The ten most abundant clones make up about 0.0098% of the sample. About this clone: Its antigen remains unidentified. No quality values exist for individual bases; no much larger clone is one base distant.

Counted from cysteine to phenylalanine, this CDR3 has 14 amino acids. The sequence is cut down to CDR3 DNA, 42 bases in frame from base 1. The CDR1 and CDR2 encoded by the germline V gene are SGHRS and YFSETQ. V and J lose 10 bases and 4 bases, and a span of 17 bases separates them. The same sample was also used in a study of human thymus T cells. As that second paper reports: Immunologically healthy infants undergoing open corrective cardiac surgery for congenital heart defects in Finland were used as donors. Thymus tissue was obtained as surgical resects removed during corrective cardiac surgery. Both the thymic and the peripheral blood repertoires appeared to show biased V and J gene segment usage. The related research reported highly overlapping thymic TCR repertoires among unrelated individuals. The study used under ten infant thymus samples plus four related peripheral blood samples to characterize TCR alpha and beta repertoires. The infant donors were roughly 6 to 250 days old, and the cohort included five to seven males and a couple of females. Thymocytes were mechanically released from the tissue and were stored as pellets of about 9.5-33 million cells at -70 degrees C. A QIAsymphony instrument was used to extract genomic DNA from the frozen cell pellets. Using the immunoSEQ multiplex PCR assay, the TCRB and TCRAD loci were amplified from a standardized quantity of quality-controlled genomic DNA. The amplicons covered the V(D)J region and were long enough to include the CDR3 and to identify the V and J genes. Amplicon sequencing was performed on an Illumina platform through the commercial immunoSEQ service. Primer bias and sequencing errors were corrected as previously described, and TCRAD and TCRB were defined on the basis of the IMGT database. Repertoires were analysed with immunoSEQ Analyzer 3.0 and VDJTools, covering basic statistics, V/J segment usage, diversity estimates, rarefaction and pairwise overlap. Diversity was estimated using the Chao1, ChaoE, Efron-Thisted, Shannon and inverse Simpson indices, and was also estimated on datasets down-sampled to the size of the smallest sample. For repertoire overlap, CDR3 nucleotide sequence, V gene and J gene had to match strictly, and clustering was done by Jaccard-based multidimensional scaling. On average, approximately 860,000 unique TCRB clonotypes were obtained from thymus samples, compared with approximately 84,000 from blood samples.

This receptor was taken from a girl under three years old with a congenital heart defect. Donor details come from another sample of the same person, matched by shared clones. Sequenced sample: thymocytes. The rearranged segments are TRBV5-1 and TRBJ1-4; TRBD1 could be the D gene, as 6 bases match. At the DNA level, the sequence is TGCGCCTGCCGAAGGGGACACCTTAATGAAAAACTGTTTTTT. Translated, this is CACRRGHLNEKLFF.